This T cell receptor beta chain was recovered during a study of immune characterization of retroperitoneal liposarcoma. TCRdb called the PCR reads again in MiXCR, with one record for every CDR3 protein. The repertoire holds under 11,000 distinct CDR3 sequences, roughly half seen once, with over 9.5% in the top ten. CDR3 size: 14 residues. V trimming: 6 bases; J trimming: 14 bases; junction bases outside the gene matches: 16. CDR1 and CDR2 (germline): MNHNS, SASEGT. In its sample, this clonotype ranks as medium-sized (0.01 to 0.1%). Sequencing was done on a sample of tumor tissue. The rearrangement uses TRBV6-1 and TRBJ2-1, with 7 nucleotides matching TRBD2. The sequence came from a female donor with retroperitoneal liposarcoma. The CDR3 DNA is TGTGCCAGCAGAAACCCGGGACTACACAACGAAGAGTTCTTC. This translates into CASRNPGLHNEEFF.